Listed below are T cell receptor beta chains from one sample, sequenced in a study of OX40 agonist ivuxolimab in advanced cancers. The table came from immunoSEQ multiplex PCR; TCRdb's copy has only in-frame clones and leaves some out. The table shows about 98,000 clones, with around 88% occurring only once. Here the sequenced sample was CD4+ or CD8+ T cells sorted from blood, taken in a trial of the OX40 agonist ivuxolimab. These receptor sequences come from an adult with an advanced solid tumor such as melanoma, head and neck, liver or kidney cancer. CDR3s include the opening cysteine and the closing phenylalanine or tryptophan. A D gene is named only where the DNA matches it firmly. Only part of the rows carry a size: once, few, many, or a class if the clone is expanded.

NA	TRBD1	TRBV6-1	TRBJ2-7	CATRTGGYEQYF	TGTGCCACAAGGACAGGGGGCTACGAGCAGTACTTC
NA	NA	TRBV27	TRBJ1-1	CASSLRMNTEAFF	TGTGCCAGCAGTTTACGTATGAACACTGAAGCTTTCTTT
NA	NA	TRBV27	TRBJ2-6	CASSSWGASGANVLTF	TGTGCCAGCAGCTCCTGGGGGGCCTCTGGGGCCAACGTCCTGACTTTC
NA	NA	TRBV14	TRBJ2-5	CASSQGGGGETQYF	TGTGCCAGCAGCCAAGGGGGCGGAGGGGAGACCCAGTACTTC
NA	NA	TRBV29-1	TRBJ2-7	CSVEVGYEQYF	TGCAGCGTTGAGGTGGGCTACGAGCAGTACTTC
many	NA	TRBV9	TRBJ1-2	CASSVEVTRGIGGYTF	TGTGCCAGCAGCGTAGAAGTTACGAGGGGGATAGGTGGCTACACCTTC
NA	NA	TRBV29-1	TRBJ1-2	CSVAPGGDNYGYTF	TGCAGCGTGGCCCCAGGCGGGGATAACTATGGCTACACCTTC
few	NA	TRBV13	TRBJ2-5	CASSGRRGETQYF	TGTGCCAGCAGCGGGCGCCGTGGAGAGACCCAGTACTTC
few	NA	TRBV19	TRBJ1-2	CASSRYQGNYGYTF	TGTGCCAGTAGTAGGTATCAAGGGAACTATGGCTACACCTTC
NA	TRBD1	TRBV29-1	TRBJ2-2	CSVVRGQNTGELFF	TGCAGCGTTGTAAGGGGGCAGAACACCGGGGAGCTGTTTTTT
NA	NA	TRBV5-1	TRBJ2-2	CASLPGSTGELFF	TGCGCCAGCTTACCGGGGAGCACCGGGGAGCTGTTTTTT
NA	NA	TRBV5-4	TRBJ2-7	CASSSTQGSYEQYF	TGTGCCAGCAGCTCTACTCAGGGCTCCTACGAGCAGTACTTC
NA	NA	TRBV19	TRBJ1-3	CASSRSSGNTIYF	TGTGCCAGCTCAAGGAGCTCTGGAAACACCATATATTTT
NA	NA	TRBV6-5	TRBJ1-1	CASSPDTSMNTEAFF	TGTGCCAGCAGTCCGGACACATCTATGAACACTGAAGCTTTCTTT
NA	TRBD1	TRBV5-4	TRBJ2-1	CASSPGPGTGGINNNEQFF	TGTGCCAGCAGCCCAGGTCCCGGGACAGGGGGAATAAATAACAATGAGCAGTTCTTC
NA	NA	TRBV5-4	TRBJ1-3	CASSRTLSGNTIYF	TGTGCCAGCAGCCGGACCCTCTCTGGAAACACCATATATTTT
NA	TRBD2	TRBV7-2	TRBJ2-7	CASSPRGAGANYEQYF	TGTGCCAGCAGCCCCCGAGGAGCGGGGGCGAACTACGAGCAGTACTTC
few	NA	TRBV15	TRBJ2-7	CATSRDYTDSYEQYF	TGTGCCACCAGCAGAGATTATACGGATTCCTACGAGCAGTACTTC
once	NA	TRBV5-1	TRBJ2-7	CASTGGNSYEQYF	TGCGCCAGCACGGGCGGGAACTCCTACGAGCAGTACTTC